The TCR beta chain described here comes from a study of spatial heterogeneity in lung cancer. Study details: Consistently, beta-chain sequences turned up in larger numbers than alpha-chain sequences did.

Whole-study results and caveats: Detection of ubiquitous tumor TCRs in blood was higher at resection than follow-up.

TCRdb reprocessed the 5' RACE reads via MiXCR and lists one record per CDR3 protein. This table holds some 39,000 distinct CDR3 sequences, around 7% found once. The time point was: sample taken at primary tumor resection. There were 75 or so donors, all of them untreated patients with early-stage non-small cell lung cancer. This clonotype was counted ten times or more. Antigen: not known. Trimming took 1 base from V and 6 from J; bases not matched to a gene: 5. CDR1 and CDR2 (germline): LGHDT, YNNKEL (reference sequence). The CDR3 contains 14 residues. Sample: PBMCs, taken at surgery. The clonotype comes from a female donor with early-stage non-small cell lung cancer. The V gene is TRBV3-1, the J gene TRBJ1-1; 7 bases fit TRBD1. CDR3 loop: CASSQGGTEPEAFF. The CDR3 nucleotides are TGTGCCAGCAGCCAAGGAGGGACAGAACCTGAAGCTTTCTTT.